Following are 21 T cell receptor beta chains from one sample sequenced in a study of cytomegalovirus exposure and HLA in healthy donors. The PCR was carried out with 60 Vbeta primers and 13 Jbeta primers. The repertoire was sequenced with immunoSEQ multiplex PCR; TCRdb's copy has only in-frame clones and lacks some. The profile shows around 150,000 clones, approximately 80% of them singletons. Material: PBMCs. The receptors come from a male donor in good health and CMV-seropositive.

V usage is TRBV2 and J usage is TRBJ2-5, with TRBD2 matching over 8 bases. The CDR3 length is 17 residues. In germline, CDR1 is SNHLY, CDR2 FYNNEI. The junction had 11 bases not matched to a gene; V was cut back by 1 base and J by 4 bases. The CDR3 DNA follows: TGTGCCAGCAGTGAAGAGACCAGCCCGGGAGGGGGAGAGACCCAGTACTTC. Translating gives CASSEETSPGGGETQYF.

This chain joins TRBV7-6 and TRBJ2-7, with 7 bases matching TRBD2. The CDR3 runs to 17 residues. The junction had 9 bases not matched to a gene; V was cut back by 1 base and J by 0 bases. The germline V gene encodes CDR1 SGHVS and CDR2 FNYEAQ. CDR3 residues: CASSLGGGIQSSYEQYF. CDR3 DNA: TGTGCCAGCAGCTTAGGGGGGGGTATTCAGAGCTCCTACGAGCAGTACTTC. Full variable domain (missing parts from reference TRBV7-6 and TRBJ2-7): GAGVSQSPRYKVTKRGQDVALRCDPISGHVSLYWYRQALGQGPEFLTYFNYEAQQDKSGLPNDRFSAERPEGSISTLTIQRTEQRDSAMYRCASSLGGGIQSSYEQYFGPGTRLTVT.

This chain connects TRBV9 to TRBJ2-7; tentative D call: TRBD2 (5 bases). CDR1 and CDR2 from the germline V gene are SGDLS and YYNGEE. The CDR3 runs to 14 residues. V gave up 4 bases and J gave up 3 bases, with 14 bases separating them. The CDR3 DNA reads TGTGCCAGCAGCCCGAACGACTATTACTACGAGCAGTACTTC. Its protein is CASSPNDYYYEQYF.

The chain has TRBV19 and TRBJ2-7, with 9 bases aligning to TRBD1. Germline CDR1 is LNHDA and CDR2 is SQIVND (reference sequence). V was clipped by 10 bases and J by 7 bases; unmatched bases: 14. This CDR3 is 14 amino acids long. CDR3 sequence: CATRNPGQGLEQYF. The CDR3 bases are TGTGCCACCAGAAACCCGGGACAGGGATTAGAGCAGTACTTC.

V usage is TRBV28 and J usage is TRBJ2-5; 9 nucleotides line up with TRBD2. Germline V CDR1 and CDR2: MDHEN, SYDVKM. The CDR3 spans 17 residues. The junction had 11 bases not matched to a gene; V was cut back by 3 bases and J by 3 bases. The CDR3, as DNA: TGTGCCAGCAGTTTCGGGGGGACTAGCCGGGTTGAAGAGACCCAGTACTTC. It yields the protein CASSFGGTSRVEETQYF.

This clone was counted once. J is TRBJ2-1 and V is TRBV30; a possible D gene is TRBD2 (6 bases). Trimming shortened V by 1 base and J by 9 bases, and 13 bases separated the two germline ends. Germline lookup yields CDR1 GTSNPN and CDR2 SVGIG (reference sequence). CDR3 length equals 13 residues. The CDR3 DNA reads TGTGCCTGGAGTGAGGGACTGTGGGGTGAGCAGTTCTTC. It encodes CAWSEGLWGEQFF.

The gene calls are TRBV7-8 and TRBJ2-1, with D perhaps matching TRBD1 (5 bases). The V end lost 0 bases, the J end lost 10 bases, and 10 bases lay between the germline ends. The germline gives CDR1 SGHVS, CDR2 FQNEAQ. The CDR3 totals 13 residues. CDR3 loop: CASSLAHRTEQFF. CDR3 in DNA: TGTGCCAGCAGCTTAGCGCACAGGACAGAGCAGTTCTTC. Variable domain in full (rest from reference TRBV7-8 and TRBJ2-1): GAGVSQSPRYKVAKRGQDVALRCDPISGHVSLFWYQQALGQGPEFLTYFQNEAQLDKSGLPSDRFFAERPEGSVSTLKIQRTQQEDSAVYLCASSLAHRTEQFFGPGTRLTVL.

To note about this clone: One end of the junction does not line up with germline, which may come from a read error. The chain couples TRBV6-1 to TRBJ2-5; 7 bases map to TRBD2. Per the germline V gene, CDR1 is MNHNS and CDR2 is SASEGT. The CDR3 is made up of 14 amino acids. CDR3 DNA: TGTGCCAGCAGTAAAGCTAGCGGCCAAGAGACCCAGTACTTC. Translation gives CASSKASGQETQYF.

The chain carries TRBV28 and TRBJ2-1, with D possibly being TRBD2 (6 bases). The CDR3 contains 15 residues. Per germline, CDR1 MDHEN and CDR2 SYDVKM. V lost 2 bases to trimming and J lost 6 bases, with 14 bases between them. CDR3 amino acids: CASSLMTGVGNEQFF. In DNA form, the CDR3 reads TGTGCCAGCAGTTTAATGACGGGAGTTGGCAATGAGCAGTTCTTC.

This clone came up once. The chain recombines TRBV18 with TRBJ1-5; unclear D gene. The CDR3 consists of 13 residues. Germline loops: CDR1 KGHSH, CDR2 LQKENI. V was clipped by 3 bases and J by 5 bases, with 8 bases between them. CDR3: CASSPAYDQPQHF. In DNA, the CDR3 is TGTGCCAGCTCACCCGCCTACGATCAGCCCCAGCATTTT.

The V call is TRBV30, the J call TRBJ2-7; tentative D call: TRBD2 (5 bases). V shed 1 base and J shed 0 bases, with 16 bases lying between them. CDR3 length: 16 residues. Germline CDR1 and CDR2: GTSNPN and SVGIG (reference sequence). CDR3 in amino acids: CAWSAIGQRSSYEQYF. DNA of the CDR3: TGTGCCTGGAGTGCAATCGGTCAGCGGAGCTCCTACGAGCAGTACTTC.

This clone was observed once. V usage is TRBV27 and J usage is TRBJ2-5; D unclear. The V end was cut by 1 base, the J end by 3 bases, with 9 bases between. Per germline, CDR1 MNHEY and CDR2 SMNVEV (reference sequence). The CDR3 consists of 14 residues. This CDR3 is CASSLYSPKETQYF. For the CDR3, the DNA is TGTGCCAGCAGTTTATATTCCCCAAAAGAGACCCAGTACTTC.

This chain connects TRBV19 to TRBJ2-5, with 8 bases identical to TRBD2. CDR1 LNHDA and CDR2 SQIVND come from the germline V gene (reference sequence). Trimming cost V 4 bases and J 9 bases; bases outside gene matches: 22. The CDR3 loop spans 18 amino acids. As DNA, the CDR3 is TGTGCCAGTAGTACATTCTCGAGGGGGGTAGCGGGATCAGATGCCCAGTACTTC. Amino acids: CASSTFSRGVAGSDAQYF.

The CDR3: CASSFSAETQYF. The CDR3 region has the DNA TGTGCCAGCAGCTTTTCAGCGGAGACCCAGTACTTC. The chain uses TRBV7-2 and TRBJ2-5; D unresolved. Germline CDR1 SGHTA, CDR2 FQGNSA. Trimming stripped 3 bases from V and 5 bases from J, with 7 bases between. This CDR3 comprises 12 residues.

This chain joins TRBV27 and TRBJ2-1; weak D call: TRBD2 (5 bases). CDR3 size: 14 residues. V lost 5 bases to trimming and J lost 4 bases, with 12 bases between them. Germline V gene sequence: CDR1 MNHEY, CDR2 SMNVEV (reference sequence). The CDR3 coding sequence is TGTGCCAGCAGTCCGAGGGTAGGTTACAATGAGCAGTTCTTC. Residues: CASSPRVGYNEQFF.

The J gene is TRBJ2-6, the V gene TRBV19, with 7 nucleotides matching TRBD2. J was trimmed by 2 bases and V by 3 bases; bases with no gene match: 4. Looked up from germline, CDR1 is LNHDA and CDR2 is SQIVND (reference sequence). This CDR3 is 16 amino acids long. The CDR3 loop is CASSIGGGPGANVLTF. CDR3 DNA: TGTGCCAGTAGTATTGGCGGGGGACCTGGGGCCAACGTCCTGACTTTC.

The chain joins TRBV19 to TRBJ2-1, with D possibly TRBD2 on 5 matching bases. This CDR3 spans 15 amino acids. Between the trimmed V and J ends, which lost 4 bases and 1 base, there was a span of 11 bases. Germline CDR1 is LNHDA and CDR2 is SQIVND (reference sequence). CDR3 DNA sequence: TGTGCCAGTAGTACCTTACTAGTTTCCTACAATGAGCAGTTCTTC. It yields the protein CASSTLLVSYNEQFF.

The chain couples TRBV30 to TRBJ2-5; TRBD2 aligns across 13 bases. The last part of the DNA fits TRBJ2-7 better; the J call may be wrong. Germline CDR1 and CDR2: GTSNPN and SVGIG (reference sequence). The CDR3 is 17 amino acids. For the CDR3, the DNA is TGTGCCTGGAGTGGGGGGACTAGCGGGAAGATGACCTACGAGCAGTACTTC. Residues: CAWSGGTSGKMTYEQYF.

The chain recombines TRBV7-2 with TRBJ2-5, with D perhaps TRBD2 (5 bases). The DNA end is more similar to TRBJ2-7, so the J call may be wrong. From germline, CDR1 is SGHTA and CDR2 FQGNSA. The CDR3 has 15 amino acids. CDR3 DNA: TGTGCCAGCAGCTCTGTTCACCTAGCATCCTACGAGCAGTACTTC. Protein: CASSSVHLASYEQYF.

V and J are TRBV28 and TRBJ2-3, with 12 bases fitting TRBD2. V shed 5 bases and J 4 bases; nucleotides not matched to a gene: 13. Germline V CDR1 and CDR2: MDHEN, SYDVKM. There are 18 residues in the CDR3. The CDR3 DNA sequence: TGTGCCAGCAGTCCCCGGACTAGCGGGATTTTCTATGCAGATACGCAGTATTTT. As protein: CASSPRTSGIFYADTQYF.

The rearrangement joins TRBV7-9 to TRBJ2-7, with 14 bases aligning to TRBD2. The CDR3 sequence is 17 residues long. V was clipped by 4 bases and J by 0 bases; unmatched bases: 5. Germline CDR1 and CDR2: SEHNR and FQNEAQ (reference sequence). CDR3 coding DNA: TGTGCCAGCAGCTCCGGGACTAGCGGGGGAAGCTCCTACGAGCAGTACTTC. Translation: CASSSGTSGGSSYEQYF.